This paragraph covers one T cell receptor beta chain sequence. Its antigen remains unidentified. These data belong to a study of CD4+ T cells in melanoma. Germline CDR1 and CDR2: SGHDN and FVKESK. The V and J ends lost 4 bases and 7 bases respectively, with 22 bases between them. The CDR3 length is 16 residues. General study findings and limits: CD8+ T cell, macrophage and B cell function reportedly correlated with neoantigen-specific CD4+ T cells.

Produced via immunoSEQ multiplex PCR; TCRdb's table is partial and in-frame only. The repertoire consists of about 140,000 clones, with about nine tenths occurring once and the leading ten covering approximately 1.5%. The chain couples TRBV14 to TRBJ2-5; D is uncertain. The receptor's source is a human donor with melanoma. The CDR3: CASSPLAENAVRTQYF. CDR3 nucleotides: TGTGCCAGCAGCCCCCTGGCGGAGAACGCGGTGAGGACCCAGTACTTC.